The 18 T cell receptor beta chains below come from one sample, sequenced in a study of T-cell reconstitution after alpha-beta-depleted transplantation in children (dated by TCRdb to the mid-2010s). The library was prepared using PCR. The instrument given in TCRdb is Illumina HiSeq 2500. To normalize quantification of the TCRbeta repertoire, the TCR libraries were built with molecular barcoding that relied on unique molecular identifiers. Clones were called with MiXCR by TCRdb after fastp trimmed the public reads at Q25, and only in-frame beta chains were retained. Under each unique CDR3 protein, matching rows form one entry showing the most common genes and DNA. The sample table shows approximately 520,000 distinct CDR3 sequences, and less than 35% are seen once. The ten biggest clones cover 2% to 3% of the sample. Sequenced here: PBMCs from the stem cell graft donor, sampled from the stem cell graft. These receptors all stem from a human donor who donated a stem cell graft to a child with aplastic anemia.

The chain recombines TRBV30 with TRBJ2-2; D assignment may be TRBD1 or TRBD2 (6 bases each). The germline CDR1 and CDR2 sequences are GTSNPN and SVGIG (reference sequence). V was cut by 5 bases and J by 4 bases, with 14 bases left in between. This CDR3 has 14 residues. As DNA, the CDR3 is TGTGCCTGGGAACCGGGGGCGGGCACCGGGGAGCTGTTTTTT. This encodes CAWEPGAGTGELFF.

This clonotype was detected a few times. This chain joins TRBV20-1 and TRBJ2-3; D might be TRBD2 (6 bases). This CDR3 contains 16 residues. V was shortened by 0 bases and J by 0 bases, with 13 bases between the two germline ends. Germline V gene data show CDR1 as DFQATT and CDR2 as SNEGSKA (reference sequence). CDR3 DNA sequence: TGCAGTGCTAGAGATTGGGCGGGGCTCAGCACAGATACGCAGTATTTT. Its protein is CSARDWAGLSTDTQYF.

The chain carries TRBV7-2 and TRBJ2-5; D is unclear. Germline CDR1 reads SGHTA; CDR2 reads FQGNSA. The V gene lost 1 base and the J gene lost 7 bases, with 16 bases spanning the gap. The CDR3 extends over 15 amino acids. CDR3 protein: CASSLDGFALGTQYF. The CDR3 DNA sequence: TGTGCCAGCAGCTTAGACGGTTTCGCGCTCGGGACCCAGTACTTC.

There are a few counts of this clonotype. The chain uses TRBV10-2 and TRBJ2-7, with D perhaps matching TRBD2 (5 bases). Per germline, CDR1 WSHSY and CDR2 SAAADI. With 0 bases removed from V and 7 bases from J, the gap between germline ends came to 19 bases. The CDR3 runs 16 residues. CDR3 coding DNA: TGCGCCAGCAGTGAGTCACCCGACTACTTCGCCTCGGAGCAGTACTTC. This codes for CASSESPDYFASEQYF.

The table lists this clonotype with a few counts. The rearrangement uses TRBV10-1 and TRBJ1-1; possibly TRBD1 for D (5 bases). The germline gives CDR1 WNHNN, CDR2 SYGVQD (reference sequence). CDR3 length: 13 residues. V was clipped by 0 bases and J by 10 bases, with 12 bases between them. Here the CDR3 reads CASSESPGVRAFF. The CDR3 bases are TGCGCCAGCAGTGAGTCGCCGGGGGTGAGAGCTTTCTTT.

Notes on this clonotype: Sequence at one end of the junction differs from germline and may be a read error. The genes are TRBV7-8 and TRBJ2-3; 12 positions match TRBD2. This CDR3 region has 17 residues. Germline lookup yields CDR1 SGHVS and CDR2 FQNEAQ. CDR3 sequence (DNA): TGTGCCACCAGCCGACTAGCGGGAGCGAGTGGCACAGATACGCAGTATTTT. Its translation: CATSRLAGASGTDTQYF.

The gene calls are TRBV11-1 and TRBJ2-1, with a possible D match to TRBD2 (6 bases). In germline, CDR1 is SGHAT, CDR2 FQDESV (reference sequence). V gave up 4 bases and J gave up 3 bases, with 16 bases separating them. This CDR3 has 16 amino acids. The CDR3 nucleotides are TGTGCCAGCAGCTCCGTGGGACCGGAGGGCTACAATGAGCAGTTCTTC. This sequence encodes CASSSVGPEGYNEQFF.

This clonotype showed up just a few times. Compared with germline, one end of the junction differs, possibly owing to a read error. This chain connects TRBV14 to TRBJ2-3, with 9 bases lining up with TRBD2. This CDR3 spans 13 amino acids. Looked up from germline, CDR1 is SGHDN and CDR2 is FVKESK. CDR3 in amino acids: CASSLRVAGVQNF. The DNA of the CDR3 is TGTGCCAGCAGCCTTAGGGTAGCGGGAGTCCAAAATTTT.

The CDR3 nucleotides read TGTGCCTGGGTAGCGCGGAACAGGGCGGAAGCTTTCTTT. Its protein is CAWVARNRAEAFF. The chain carries TRBV30 and TRBJ1-1; D might be TRBD1 (6 bases). The length of the CDR3 is 13 residues. In germline, CDR1 is GTSNPN, CDR2 SVGIG (reference sequence). Trimming removed 5 bases from V and 8 bases from J, with 18 bases in between.

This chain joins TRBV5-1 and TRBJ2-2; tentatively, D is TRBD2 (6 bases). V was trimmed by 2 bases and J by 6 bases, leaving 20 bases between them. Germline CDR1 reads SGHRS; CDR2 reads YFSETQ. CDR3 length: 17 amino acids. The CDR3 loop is CASSFRPLEGYPGELFF. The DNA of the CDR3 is TGCGCCAGCAGCTTCAGACCCTTGGAGGGTTACCCCGGGGAGCTGTTTTTT.

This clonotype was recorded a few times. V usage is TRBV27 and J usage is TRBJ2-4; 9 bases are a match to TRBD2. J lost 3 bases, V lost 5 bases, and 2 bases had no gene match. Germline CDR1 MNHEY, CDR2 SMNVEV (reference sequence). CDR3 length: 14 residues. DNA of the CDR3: TGTGCCAGCAGTGAGCGGGAGGACAAAAACATTCAGTACTTC. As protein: CASSEREDKNIQYF.

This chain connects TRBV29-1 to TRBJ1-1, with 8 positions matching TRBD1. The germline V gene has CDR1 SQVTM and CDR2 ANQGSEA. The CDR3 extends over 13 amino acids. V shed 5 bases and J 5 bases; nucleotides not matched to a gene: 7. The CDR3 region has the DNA TGCAGCGTTAAATCAGGGGGCAGAACTGAAGCTTTCTTT. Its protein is CSVKSGGRTEAFF.

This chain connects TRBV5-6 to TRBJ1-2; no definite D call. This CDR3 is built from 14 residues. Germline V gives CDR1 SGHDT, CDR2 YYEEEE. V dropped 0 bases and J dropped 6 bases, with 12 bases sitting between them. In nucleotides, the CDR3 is TGTGCCAGCAGCTTGGAACCCGGAGCTAATGGCTACACCTTC. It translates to CASSLEPGANGYTF.

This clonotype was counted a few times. The CDR3 loop is CSARGVRAVEAFF. CDR3 bases: TGCAGTGCTAGAGGGGTTCGAGCAGTAGAAGCTTTCTTT. The genes are TRBV20-1 and TRBJ1-1; D ambiguous. CDR3 length equals 13 residues. Germline CDR1 and CDR2: DFQATT and SNEGSKA (reference sequence). V lost 1 base to trimming and J lost 8 bases, with 14 bases between them.

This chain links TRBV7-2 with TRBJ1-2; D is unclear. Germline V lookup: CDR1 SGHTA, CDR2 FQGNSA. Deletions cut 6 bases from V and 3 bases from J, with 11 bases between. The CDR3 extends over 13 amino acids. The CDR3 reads CASSLYGYYGYTF. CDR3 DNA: TGTGCCAGCAGTCTCTACGGATACTATGGCTACACCTTC.

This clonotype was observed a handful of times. In DNA, the CDR3 is TGCAGTGCTCGAGGACAGGGCAGGCAGCCCCAGCATTTT. Encoded protein: CSARGQGRQPQHF. The chain uses TRBV20-1 and TRBJ1-5; 8 nucleotides line up with TRBD1. Unmatched junction bases numbered 7, after V lost 5 bases and J lost 7 bases. CDR1 is DFQATT and CDR2 is SNEGSKA in the germline V gene (reference sequence). CDR3 length: 13 residues.

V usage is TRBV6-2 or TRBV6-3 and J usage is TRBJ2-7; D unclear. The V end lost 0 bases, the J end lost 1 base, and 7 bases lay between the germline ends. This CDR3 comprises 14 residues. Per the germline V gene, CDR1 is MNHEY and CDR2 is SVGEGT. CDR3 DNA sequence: TGTGCCAGCAGTTACTCAGGGCAGTCCTACGAGCAGTACGTC. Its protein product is CASSYSGQSYEQYV.

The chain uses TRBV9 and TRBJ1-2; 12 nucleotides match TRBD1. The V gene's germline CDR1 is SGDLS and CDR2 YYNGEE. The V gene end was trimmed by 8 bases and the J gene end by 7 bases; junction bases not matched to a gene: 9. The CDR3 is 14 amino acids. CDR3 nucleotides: TGTGCCAGTGCCCGGGGACAGGGGGCCGGTGGCTACACCTTC. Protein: CASARGQGAGGYTF. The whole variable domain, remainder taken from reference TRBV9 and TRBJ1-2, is DSGVTQTPKHLITATGQRVTLRCSPRSGDLSVYWYQQSLDQGLQFLIQYYNGEERAKGNILERFSAQQFPDLHSELNLSSLELGDSALYFCASARGQGAGGYTFGSGTRLTVV.